This entry describes one T cell receptor (beta chain). Its specificity is not known. This entry comes from a study of OX40 agonist ivuxolimab in advanced cancers. Broader study findings: More expanded clones were found, on average, in CD8+ than in CD4+ T cells.

CDR1 SNHLY and CDR2 FYNNEI come from the germline V gene. CDR3 length equals 13 residues. Trimming stripped 5 bases from V and 3 bases from J, with 10 bases between. Sequenced by immunoSEQ multiplex PCR; TCRdb stores in-frame clones only, minus some. Among about 69,000 clones, around 93% were seen once, and the ten largest hold approximately 15%. V gene TRBV2 combines with J gene TRBJ1-1; D call uncertain. This sample comprised CD4+ or CD8+ T cells sorted from blood, obtained in a trial of the OX40 agonist ivuxolimab. The origin of this receptor is an adult with an advanced solid tumor such as melanoma, head and neck, liver or kidney cancer. The CDR3 spells CASSFDPDTEAFF. CDR3 nucleotide sequence: TGTGCCAGCAGTTTCGACCCGGACACTGAAGCTTTCTTT. Variable domain in full (rest from reference TRBV2 and TRBJ1-1): EPEVTQTPSHQVTQMGQEVILRCVPISNHLYFYWYRQILGQKVEFLVSFYNNEISEKSEIFDDQFSVERPDGSNFTLKIRSTKLEDSAMYFCASSFDPDTEAFFGQGTRLTVV.